These 16 T cell receptor beta chains were all obtained from the same sample, sequenced in a study of CD8+ T cells in alopecia areata. Sequencing relied on a cDNA template that was reverse transcribed from extracted RNA. Produced via immunoSEQ multiplex PCR; TCRdb's table is partial and in-frame only. Of more than 95,000 clones listed, about two fifths are singletons. Sequenced sample: CD4+ T cells sorted from blood. Receptor source: a human donor with alopecia areata.

The chain joins TRBV29-1 to TRBJ2-5; D gene uncertain. Germline V lookup: CDR1 SQVTM, CDR2 ANQGSEA. The CDR3 has 13 residues. The ends were cut back, 2 bases at V and 4 bases at J, with 11 bases in the middle. For the CDR3, the DNA is TGCAGCGTTGAACCCAGGCGACCAGAGACCCAGTACTTC. It encodes CSVEPRRPETQYF.

The chain joins TRBV30 to TRBJ1-2; TRBD1 aligns across 8 bases. Germline V gene sequence: CDR1 GTSNPN, CDR2 SVGIG (reference sequence). V shed 3 bases and J 4 bases; nucleotides not matched to a gene: 10. CDR3 length equals 15 residues. The CDR3 nucleotides read TGTGCCTGGAGCGCCGGGACAGGAGGGGGCTATGGCTACACCTTC. Amino acids: CAWSAGTGGGYGYTF.

V and J are TRBV29-1 and TRBJ2-7; 8 bases align to TRBD2. With V trimmed by 4 bases and J by 2 bases, 10 bases remained unmatched. The CDR3 length is 15 residues. Germline CDR1 reads SQVTM; CDR2 reads ANQGSEA. CDR3 bases: TGCAGCGTTGTCAAAGAAGCGGGAGTGGCCTACGAGCAGTACTTC. This gives the protein CSVVKEAGVAYEQYF.

This clone was seen more than once but under ten times. The chain is built from TRBV29-1 and TRBJ2-2; D might be TRBD2 (5 bases). V dropped 3 bases and J dropped 4 bases, with 9 bases sitting between them. The CDR3 spans 13 residues. The V gene's germline CDR1 is SQVTM and CDR2 ANQGSEA. The CDR3 is CSVDQRSTGELFF. The CDR3 DNA sequence: TGCAGCGTTGACCAGCGGAGCACCGGGGAGCTGTTTTTT.

The J gene is TRBJ2-3, the V gene TRBV29-1; D is ambiguous. Trimming took 2 bases from V and 0 from J, leaving 9 bases between them. The CDR3 has 14 residues. Germline assignment: CDR1 SQVTM and CDR2 ANQGSEA. CDR3 DNA sequence: TGCAGCGTTGAAAAAACTACTAGCACAGATACGCAGTATTTT. Its translation: CSVEKTTSTDTQYF.

This clone was counted between two and nine times. The chain has TRBV5-1 and TRBJ2-3; D unclear. From germline, CDR1 is SGHRS and CDR2 YFSETQ. V was trimmed by 1 base and J by 1 base, leaving 10 bases between them. The CDR3 has 15 residues. CDR3 sequence: CASSLITDRTDTQYF. The CDR3 DNA is TGCGCCAGCAGCTTGATTACGGATCGCACAGATACGCAGTATTTT.

In this sample, this clone turned up a few times. J is TRBJ2-5 and V is TRBV4-1; D remains ambiguous. The CDR3 consists of 15 residues. Deletions cut 4 bases from V and 1 base from J, with 13 bases between. The germline V gene encodes CDR1 MGHRA and CDR2 YSYEKL. The CDR3: CASSPAGRTQETQYF. The CDR3 coding sequence is TGCGCCAGCAGCCCTGCTGGGCGGACCCAAGAGACCCAGTACTTC.

This clone was observed a few times. The rearrangement links TRBV7-8 to TRBJ1-2, with D perhaps matching TRBD1 (6 bases). Trimming took off 1 base at V and 3 bases at J, with 6 bases between the two ends. The CDR3 is made up of 13 amino acids. From germline, CDR1 is SGHVS and CDR2 FQNEAQ. In DNA, the CDR3 is TGTGCCAGCAGCTTAGACAGGGACTATGGCTACACCTTC. It yields the protein CASSLDRDYGYTF.

This clone turned up a few times. This chain joins TRBV18 and TRBJ1-5; D unclear. The ends were cut back, 3 bases at V and 2 bases at J, with 11 bases in the middle. The CDR3 sequence is 15 residues long. Germline V gene sequence: CDR1 KGHSH, CDR2 LQKENI. CDR3 in DNA: TGTGCCAGCTCACCGAACGAGGGTGGCAATCAGCCCCAGCATTTT. Translated: CASSPNEGGNQPQHF.

The rearrangement links TRBV5-1 to TRBJ1-1; D not resolved. Germline lookup yields CDR1 SGHRS and CDR2 YFSETQ. V lost 3 bases and J lost 0, with 9 bases in between. This CDR3 contains 14 residues. This CDR3 is CASSSQMMNTEAFF. For the CDR3, the DNA is TGCGCCAGCAGCTCACAGATGATGAACACTGAAGCTTTCTTT.

Only a few counts were recorded for this clone. This chain uses TRBV7-9 with TRBJ2-6; possibly TRBD1 for D (6 bases). From germline, CDR1 is SEHNR and CDR2 FQNEAQ (reference sequence). V was clipped by 4 bases and J by 2 bases, with 9 bases between them. The CDR3 contains 15 residues. CDR3 region: CASSSRGPGANVLTF. CDR3 sequence (DNA): TGTGCCAGCAGCTCCAGGGGTCCTGGGGCCAACGTCCTGACTTTC.

In DNA, the CDR3 is TGCAGCGGCACTGGGCGAGAGACCCAGTACTTC. Its translation: CSGTGRETQYF. This chain uses TRBV29-1 with TRBJ2-5; D gene ambiguous. This CDR3 has 11 residues. Trimming pared 7 bases from V and 4 bases from J, leaving 10 bases between. Looked up from germline, CDR1 is SQVTM and CDR2 is ANQGSEA. The full variable domain, with the rest looked up from reference TRBV29-1 and TRBJ2-5, is SAVISQKPSRDICQRGTSLTIQCQVDSQVTMMFWYRQQPGQSLTLIATANQGSEATYESGFVIDKFPISRPNLTFSTLTVSNMSPEDSSIYLCSGTGRETQYFGPGTRLLVL.

V is TRBV29-1 and J is TRBJ2-2, with D perhaps TRBD1 (6 bases). CDR1 and CDR2 (germline): SQVTM, ANQGSEA. The V end lost 1 base, the J end lost 3 bases, and 9 bases lay between the germline ends. The CDR3 runs 14 residues. The CDR3 sequence is CSVEGTADTGELFF. DNA for the CDR3: TGCAGCGTTGAAGGGACAGCAGACACCGGGGAGCTGTTTTTT.

The CDR3 nucleotides are TGTGCCAGCAGGTCAGACGGGGGGCGGGTTAGCACCGGGGAGCTGTTTTTT. It translates to CASRSDGGRVSTGELFF. V gene TRBV27 combines with J gene TRBJ2-2; tentatively, D is TRBD2 (7 bases). CDR3 length: 17 amino acids. Trimming removed 6 bases at V and 4 bases at J, with 21 bases between. Looked up from germline, CDR1 is MNHEY and CDR2 is SMNVEV (reference sequence).

CDR3 sequence reads: CASSLQGSNQPQHF. The CDR3 nucleotides are TGTGCCAGCAGCCTACAGGGGAGCAATCAGCCCCAGCATTTT. The gene calls are TRBV2 and TRBJ1-5, with 7 bases lining up with TRBD1. The germline V gene has CDR1 SNHLY and CDR2 FYNNEI. Losses at the gene ends were 6 bases for V and 1 base for J; bases not matched to a gene: 3. This CDR3 has 14 residues.

This chain joins TRBV30 and TRBJ2-3; 9 bases are shared with TRBD2. The germline V gene has CDR1 GTSNPN and CDR2 SVGIG (reference sequence). After removal of 3 bases from V and 4 bases from J, the junction contained 5 bases not matched to a gene. The CDR3 contains 14 residues. In nucleotides, the CDR3 is TGTGCCTGGAGGCGGGAGGGCGGTGCAGATACGCAGTATTTT. The encoded protein is CAWRREGGADTQYF.